This T cell receptor (beta chain) comes out of a study of T cell changes during pregnancy in multiple sclerosis. TCRdb's table, derived via immunoSEQ multiplex PCR, lists solely in-frame clones and lacks some. This table holds approximately 58,000 clones, 92% found once. The sequencing here drew on peripheral blood, taken in the second trimester of pregnancy. The sequence came from a female donor with multiple sclerosis, enrolled in a pregnancy study.

The CDR3 spells CASSIVGGGEKTQYF. The DNA of the CDR3 is TGTGCCAGTAGTATAGTAGGTGGCGGCGAAAAGACCCAGTACTTC. The V call is TRBV19, the J call TRBJ2-5; D call uncertain. Germline lookup yields CDR1 LNHDA and CDR2 SQIVND (reference sequence). Trimming cost V 1 base and J 6 bases, with 15 bases left between them. The CDR3 contains 15 residues.